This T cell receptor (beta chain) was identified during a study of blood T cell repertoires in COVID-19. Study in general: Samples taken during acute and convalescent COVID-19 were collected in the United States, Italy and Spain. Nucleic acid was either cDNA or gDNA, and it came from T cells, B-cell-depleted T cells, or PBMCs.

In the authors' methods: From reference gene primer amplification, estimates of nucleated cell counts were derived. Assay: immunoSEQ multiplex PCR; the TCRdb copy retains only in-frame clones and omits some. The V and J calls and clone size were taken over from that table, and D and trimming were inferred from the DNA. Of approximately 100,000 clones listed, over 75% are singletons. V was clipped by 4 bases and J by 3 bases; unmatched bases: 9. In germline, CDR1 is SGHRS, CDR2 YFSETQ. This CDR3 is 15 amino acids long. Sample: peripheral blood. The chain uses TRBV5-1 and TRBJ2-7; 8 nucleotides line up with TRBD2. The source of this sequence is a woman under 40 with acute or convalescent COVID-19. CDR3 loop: CASSRGPGGDYEQYF. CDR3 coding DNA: TGCGCCAGCAGCCGAGGACCGGGGGGGGACTACGAGCAGTACTTC.